This is a list of T cell receptor beta chains from one sample in a study of control samples from healthy donors and cancer patients. This table comes from immunoSEQ multiplex PCR, and its TCRdb copy is limited to in-frame clones, with some not included. Of more than 75,000 clones in the sample, around three quarters were seen once. Sequenced: blood. Every receptor here comes from a woman aged 25 to 45 in good health. CDR3s include the opening cysteine and the closing phenylalanine or tryptophan. D genes are given only for firm matches. The size entry is marked missing in some rows and otherwise reads once, few, many or a size class.

V gene: TRBV4-1; clone size: NA; D gene: TRBD2; J gene: TRBJ2-1; CDR3 protein: CASSQGRGGYNEQFF; CDR3 DNA: TGCGCCAGCAGCCAAGGACGGGGGGGTTACAATGAGCAGTTCTTC
V gene: TRBV7-2; clone size: NA; D gene: NA; J gene: TRBJ1-3; CDR3 protein: CASSLSSLSGNTIYF; CDR3 DNA: TGTGCCAGCAGCTTAAGTTCCCTCTCTGGAAACACCATATATTTT
V gene: TRBV6-6; clone size: NA; D gene: TRBD1; J gene: TRBJ1-1; CDR3 protein: CASTLSTGGNTEAFF; CDR3 DNA: TGTGCCAGCACCCTTTCGACAGGGGGGAACACTGAAGCTTTCTTT
V gene: TRBV5-5; clone size: NA; D gene: NA; J gene: TRBJ2-2; CDR3 protein: CASSLYPGAGELFF; CDR3 DNA: TGTGCCAGCAGCTTGTATCCGGGGGCCGGGGAGCTGTTTTTT
V gene: TRBV7-6; clone size: NA; D gene: TRBD1; J gene: TRBJ1-1; CDR3 protein: CASSPRFTGATEAFF; CDR3 DNA: TGTGCCAGCAGCCCCAGGTTCACAGGGGCCACTGAAGCTTTCTTT
V gene: TRBV7-9; clone size: NA; D gene: NA; J gene: TRBJ1-1; CDR3 protein: CASSRTGSTEAFF; CDR3 DNA: TGTGCCAGCAGCCGCACGGGGAGCACTGAAGCTTTCTTT
V gene: TRBV6-6; clone size: NA; D gene: NA; J gene: TRBJ2-3; CDR3 protein: CASSASTSTDTQYF; CDR3 DNA: TGTGCCAGCAGCGCAAGCACTAGCACAGATACGCAGTATTTT
V gene: TRBV5-8; clone size: NA; D gene: NA; J gene: TRBJ1-2; CDR3 protein: CASSLDIPNYGYTF; CDR3 DNA: TGTGCCAGCAGCTTGGACATCCCTAACTATGGCTACACCTTC
V gene: TRBV7-6; clone size: NA; D gene: TRBD1; J gene: TRBJ2-1; CDR3 protein: CASSLGTGGSYNEQFF; CDR3 DNA: TGTGCCAGCAGCTTGGGGACAGGAGGCTCCTACAATGAGCAGTTCTTC
V gene: TRBV18; clone size: few; D gene: NA; J gene: TRBJ2-6; CDR3 protein: CASSPLPQHSGANVLTF; CDR3 DNA: TGTGCCAGCTCACCCCTCCCACAGCATTCTGGGGCCAACGTCCTGACTTTC
V gene: TRBV15; clone size: few; D gene: TRBD2; J gene: TRBJ2-5; CDR3 protein: CATTTGGQETQYF; CDR3 DNA: TGTGCCACCACTACGGGGGGCCAAGAGACCCAGTACTTC
V gene: TRBV6-5; clone size: NA; D gene: TRBD1; J gene: TRBJ1-2; CDR3 protein: CASSYSTGGAAGYTF; CDR3 DNA: TGTGCCAGCAGTTACTCGACAGGGGGCGCGGCTGGCTACACCTTC
V gene: TRBV30; clone size: few; D gene: NA; J gene: TRBJ1-2; CDR3 protein: CAWNGVNYGYTF; CDR3 DNA: TGTGCCTGGAATGGTGTAAACTATGGCTACACCTTC